The clone carrying this T cell receptor (beta chain) was detected only a few times. The antigen remains unidentified. A TCRbeta library incorporating unique molecular identifiers was prepared. TCRdb reanalysed the PCR reads using MiXCR and keeps one entry per CDR3 protein. The sample contains about 200,000 distinct CDR3 sequences, roughly 9.1% of which appear only once. This sample is part of a study of T-cell reconstitution after alpha-beta-depleted transplantation in children. The V end lost 0 bases, the J end lost 0 bases, and 15 bases lay between the germline ends. The CDR3 runs 17 residues. Germline values: CDR1 LGHNA, CDR2 YSLEER. Study outcomes and limitations: As was reported, about two months after transplant, alpha-beta T cells came from several hundred expanded graft clones. Newly produced T cells mostly provided counts and TCRbeta diversity after one year, as hyperexpanded clones declined.

The receptor's source is a male patient aged 2 to 10 who had a stem cell transplant for acute myeloid leukemia, so the T cells may come from the graft donor. Sample: PBMCs, mostly from graft donor cells, taken 360 days after TCRalphabeta/CD19-depleted stem cell transplant. This chain uses TRBV4-3 with TRBJ2-7, with no clear D. CDR3: CASSQDIGRHNSYEQYF. For the CDR3, the DNA is TGCGCCAGCAGCCAAGATATCGGCAGGCATAACTCCTACGAGCAGTACTTC.